One and the same sample provided the 9 T cell receptor beta chains below, sequenced in a study of T cells after yellow fever vaccination. TCRdb reprocessed the 5' RACE reads with MiXCR, giving one entry per CDR3 protein. The table lists some 80,000 distinct CDR3 sequences, 13% of them singletons. The sample in question was CD8+ T cells not binding an NS4B(214-222) dextramer, sorted from PBMCs, obtained 21 days after the first yellow fever vaccination. These TCRs come from a young man who received the YFV17D yellow fever vaccine.

This clonotype was detected many times. V and J are TRBV11-2 and TRBJ2-5, with unresolved D. V was trimmed by 5 bases and J by 5 bases, leaving 12 bases between them. The CDR3 is made up of 13 amino acids. The germline CDR1 and CDR2 sequences are SGHAT and FQNNGV. This CDR3 is CASSRTEGETQYF. Here the CDR3 DNA reads TGTGCCAGCAGCAGGACGGAAGGGGAGACCCAGTACTTC.

This clonotype was found a few times. J is TRBJ2-1 and V is TRBV6-2 or TRBV6-3, with 14 bases that match TRBD2. Germline values: CDR1 MNHEY, CDR2 SVGEGT. The CDR3 length is 16 residues. V lost 5 bases and J lost 10; bases outside the gene matches: 10. CDR3 sequence (DNA): TGTGCCAGCAGTCTTGAGACTAGCGGGGGGGCCTGGGAGCAGTTCTTC. It translates to CASSLETSGGAWEQFF.

V is TRBV4-3 and J is TRBJ2-3; D not certain. CDR1 and CDR2 (germline): LGHNA, YSLEER. Trimming left V 0 bases short and J 6 bases short, with 4 bases between. The CDR3 length is 12 residues. CDR3 coding DNA: TGCGCCAGCAGCCAAGATCTTGATACGCAGTATTTT. Translated: CASSQDLDTQYF.

The sample holds a few counts of this clonotype. This chain connects TRBV11-2 to TRBJ2-1; 9 bases fit TRBD2. Looked up from germline, CDR1 is SGHAT and CDR2 is FQNNGV. After removal of 4 bases from V and 6 bases from J, the junction contained 7 bases not matched to a gene. CDR3 length: 15 residues. The CDR3 loop reads CASSSGLAIVNEQFF. The CDR3 DNA follows: TGTGCCAGCAGCTCGGGACTAGCTATTGTCAATGAGCAGTTCTTC.

This rearrangement joins TRBV7-2 to TRBJ1-5, with D possibly TRBD1 on 6 matching bases. Germline values: CDR1 SGHTA, CDR2 FQGNSA. Between the trimmed V and J ends, which lost 5 bases and 6 bases, there was a span of 17 bases. The CDR3 is 15 amino acids. Here the CDR3 DNA reads TGTGCCAGCAGCATAACAGGGTATGGTATTCAGCCCCAGCATTTT. Translation gives CASSITGYGIQPQHF.

The V gene is TRBV6-5, the J gene TRBJ2-7, with 10 bases fitting TRBD2. Germline V CDR1 and CDR2: MNHEY, SVGAGI. The CDR3 spans 16 residues. Trimming took 1 base from V and 4 from J; bases not matched to a gene: 7. CDR3 residues: CASSYYPGTSEYEQYF. CDR3 nucleotide sequence: TGTGCCAGCAGTTACTACCCCGGGACTAGCGAGTACGAGCAGTACTTC.

The table lists this clonotype with a few counts. The chain has TRBV7-9 and TRBJ2-7; D not certain. Trimming pared 5 bases from V and 2 bases from J, leaving 7 bases between. This CDR3 contains 12 residues. Germline V gene data show CDR1 as SEHNR and CDR2 as FQNEAQ (reference sequence). This chain's CDR3 is CASSRRPYEQYF. DNA for the CDR3: TGTGCCAGCAGCCGCCGGCCCTACGAGCAGTACTTC.

This clonotype was observed a few times. This sequence joins TRBV29-1 and TRBJ1-2, with 8 bases fitting TRBD1. CDR1 and CDR2 from the germline V gene are SQVTM and ANQGSEA. J lost 1 base, V lost 7 bases, and 8 bases had no gene match. The CDR3 runs to 14 residues. CDR3 DNA sequence: TGCAGCGCCACAGGGGGTTCGTATAACTATGGCTACACCTTC. It translates to CSATGGSYNYGYTF.

This clonotype appeared a few times. The chain couples TRBV4-1 to TRBJ1-5, with D possibly matching TRBD1 (5 bases). The germline V and J ends were trimmed by 1 base and 4 bases, with 5 bases remaining between them. Germline V lookup: CDR1 MGHRA, CDR2 YSYEKL. CDR3 length: 13 residues. The CDR3 loop is CASSQGQNQPQHF. The CDR3 region has the DNA TGCGCCAGCAGCCAAGGACAGAATCAGCCCCAGCATTTT.